The 19 T cell receptor beta chains below all came from one sample that was sequenced in a study of T cell responses to AZD1222 COVID-19 vaccine. Using immunoSEQ multiplex PCR, the repertoire was profiled, and TCRdb retains in-frame clones only, with some absent. The repertoire includes more than 100,000 clones, 86% of them detected once, and more than 6.5% sits in the top ten. The sample consisted of peripheral blood, taken on day 0 of AZD1222 vaccination. All receptors come from an adult in good health.

V gene TRBV5-1 combines with J gene TRBJ2-2; a possible D gene is TRBD2 (5 bases). The germline CDR1 and CDR2 sequences are SGHRS and YFSETQ. CDR3 length: 15 residues. V dropped 7 bases and J dropped 5 bases, with 18 bases sitting between them. The CDR3 reads CASSDGVGGTGELFF. The CDR3 nucleotides are TGCGCCAGCTCAGACGGGGTTGGTGGTACCGGGGAGCTGTTTTTT.

This rearrangement joins TRBV5-1 to TRBJ2-2; D ambiguous. The CDR3 sequence is 13 residues long. Germline V gene data show CDR1 as SGHRS and CDR2 as YFSETQ. Trimming stripped 4 bases from V and 2 bases from J, with 6 bases between. CDR3 in amino acids: CASSVSNTGELFF. The CDR3 DNA follows: TGCGCCAGCAGCGTGAGTAACACCGGGGAGCTGTTTTTT.

The chain is built from TRBV2 and TRBJ2-1, with 12 positions matching TRBD2. From germline, CDR1 is SNHLY and CDR2 FYNNEI. The CDR3 covers 15 residues. With 8 bases clipped from V and 8 bases from J, the junction kept 10 bases outside the gene matches. Written as DNA, the CDR3 is TGTGCCAGCGGGAAGACTAGCGGGAGTTTGGATGAGCAGTTCTTC. Its protein product is CASGKTSGSLDEQFF.

The CDR3 nucleotides read TGTGCCTGGAGTCACGGACAGGGCTCAGATACGCAGTATTTT. Residues: CAWSHGQGSDTQYF. The chain employs TRBV30 and TRBJ2-3; TRBD1 aligns across 8 bases. Looked up from germline, CDR1 is GTSNPN and CDR2 is SVGIG (reference sequence). This CDR3 contains 14 residues. The V segment lost 2 bases and the J segment 4 bases; nucleotides outside the gene matches: 5.

In its sample, this clone was seen once. The chain has TRBV7-2 and TRBJ1-4, with D possibly TRBD1 on 5 matching bases. V shed 2 bases and J shed 4 bases, with 11 bases lying between them. CDR3 size: 15 residues. The germline V gene encodes CDR1 SGHTA and CDR2 FQGNSA. Written as DNA, the CDR3 is TGTGCCAGCAGCTTATGGCCAGGGCGTAATGAAAAACTGTTTTTT. This sequence encodes CASSLWPGRNEKLFF.

The gene calls are TRBV2 and TRBJ2-3; the match to TRBD2 covers 9 bases. J gave up 0 bases and V 6 bases, and 7 bases lay outside the gene matches. CDR1 is SNHLY, CDR2 FYNNEI, per germline. The CDR3 runs to 16 residues. The CDR3 bases are TGTGCCAGCAGGGCCACTAGCGGGCTCAGCACAGATACGCAGTATTTT. Translation gives CASRATSGLSTDTQYF.

The chain joins TRBV6-4 to TRBJ2-1, with 12 bases that match TRBD2. J gave up 8 bases and V 6 bases, and 11 bases lay outside the gene matches. The CDR3 runs 16 residues. The germline CDR1 and CDR2 sequences are MRHNA and SNTAGT. In nucleotides, the CDR3 is TGTGCCAGCAGCCGACGTTCTAGCGGGGGGGCCTATGAGCAGTTCTTC. As protein: CASSRRSSGGAYEQFF.

The J gene is TRBJ2-1, the V gene TRBV19; weak D call: TRBD1 (6 bases). Germline assignment: CDR1 LNHDA and CDR2 SQIVND (reference sequence). CDR3 length: 16 residues. V lost 6 bases and J 6 bases, leaving 21 bases between the germline ends. The CDR3 sequence is CASSPDSQPRGNEQFF. CDR3 nucleotides: TGTGCCAGTAGCCCGGACAGTCAACCCAGGGGCAATGAGCAGTTCTTC. The full variable domain, completed using reference TRBV19 and TRBJ2-1, is DGGITQSPKYLFRKEGQNVTLSCEQNLNHDAMYWYRQDPGQGLRLIYYSQIVNDFQKGDIAEGYSVSREKKESFPLTVTSAQKNPTAFYLCASSPDSQPRGNEQFFGPGTRLTVL.

The chain recombines TRBV19 with TRBJ2-1, with 9 bases that match TRBD1. Trimming took 5 bases from V and 8 from J; bases not matched to a gene: 4. Per germline, CDR1 LNHDA and CDR2 SQIVND (reference sequence). This CDR3 is 13 amino acids long. CDR3 sequence: CASSLQGAHEQFF. Here the CDR3 DNA reads TGTGCCAGTAGTTTACAGGGGGCCCATGAGCAGTTCTTC.

The chain joins TRBV6-5 to TRBJ1-2; 10 positions agree with TRBD1. The CDR3 spans 15 residues. Germline-derived CDR1 and CDR2 are MNHEY and SVGAGI. The trim removed 6 bases at V and 5 bases at J, leaving 9 bases unmatched. The CDR3, as DNA: TGTGCCAGCAGGAGACCGACAGGGGGCGAATATGGCTACACCTTC. This gives the protein CASRRPTGGEYGYTF.

The J gene is TRBJ2-7, the V gene TRBV6-5, with D possibly being TRBD1 or TRBD2 (5 bases each). This CDR3 comprises 15 residues. V shed 5 bases and J shed 3 bases, with 17 bases lying between them. Germline V gene data show CDR1 as MNHEY and CDR2 as SVGAGI. The CDR3 spells CASSRLRGPNYEQYF. DNA of the CDR3: TGTGCCAGCAGTCGGCTGAGGGGCCCGAACTACGAGCAGTACTTC.

This chain connects TRBV30 to TRBJ1-4; tentatively, D is TRBD1 (5 bases). This CDR3 has 14 amino acids. The germline V and J ends were trimmed by 0 bases and 6 bases, with 11 bases remaining between them. Germline V CDR1 and CDR2: GTSNPN, SVGIG (reference sequence). Written as DNA, the CDR3 is TGTGCCTGGAGTGTCTACGGGGCGGATGAAAAACTGTTTTTT. The encoded protein is CAWSVYGADEKLFF.

The rearrangement uses TRBV10-1 and TRBJ2-3; a weak D match, TRBD2 (5 bases). Germline CDR1 reads WNHNN; CDR2 reads SYGVQD (reference sequence). The CDR3 totals 15 residues. The V end was cut by 2 bases, the J end by 1 base, with 10 bases between. CDR3 bases: TGCGCCAGCAGTGAGGGCCCAGCGGGCACAGATACGCAGTATTTT. Amino acids: CASSEGPAGTDTQYF.

The J gene is TRBJ1-2, the V gene TRBV4-1; D is ambiguous. CDR1 is MGHRA and CDR2 is YSYEKL in the germline V gene. This CDR3 has 15 amino acids. V lost 4 bases to trimming and J lost 0 bases, with 12 bases between them. The CDR3 sequence is CASSPNTNSNYGYTF. The CDR3 coding sequence is TGCGCCAGCAGCCCTAATACTAACTCTAACTATGGCTACACCTTC.

The V and J genes are TRBV5-5 and TRBJ2-7; D call uncertain. The CDR3 consists of 15 residues. V lost 4 bases and J lost 2, with 16 bases in between. Germline CDR1 SGHKS, CDR2 YYEKEE (reference sequence). The CDR3 here is CASSLAIAHTYEQYF. CDR3 nucleotides: TGTGCCAGCAGCCTTGCGATAGCCCACACCTACGAGCAGTACTTC.

This clone has only a few counts. V usage is TRBV2 and J usage is TRBJ2-7; the D gene could be TRBD1 or TRBD2 (5 bases each). V lost 6 bases, J lost 12 bases, and 18 bases lay in between. This CDR3 has 12 residues. CDR1 and CDR2 from the germline V gene are SNHLY and FYNNEI. The CDR3 loop is CASRGPGRRMYF. In DNA form, the CDR3 reads TGTGCCAGCAGGGGACCGGGACGGAGGATGTACTTC.

The rearrangement links TRBV6-2 or TRBV6-3 to TRBJ2-1; D is unresolved. This CDR3 is built from 13 residues. V was trimmed by 5 bases and J by 8 bases, leaving 13 bases between them. Per germline, CDR1 MNHEY and CDR2 SVGEGT. The CDR3 DNA reads TGTGCCAGCAGTCGACCAAGTATAGATGAGCAGTTCTTC. It yields the protein CASSRPSIDEQFF.

This chain joins TRBV7-9 and TRBJ2-1; 8 bases are shared with TRBD1. This CDR3 region has 15 residues. J was trimmed by 7 bases and V by 5 bases; bases with no gene match: 10. Germline values: CDR1 SEHNR, CDR2 FQNEAQ (reference sequence). The chain's CDR3 is CASSPGDRGGNEQFF. The CDR3 region has the DNA TGTGCCAGCAGCCCCGGTGACAGGGGTGGTAATGAGCAGTTCTTC.

V usage is TRBV4-2 and J usage is TRBJ2-7, with 12 nucleotides matching TRBD2. Germline loops: CDR1 LGHNA, CDR2 YNFKEQ. The V and J ends lost 5 bases and 6 bases, in that order; junction bases with no gene match: 8. The length of the CDR3 is 15 residues. The CDR3 sequence: CASSSTSGSLSEQYF. The CDR3 DNA sequence: TGTGCCAGCAGCTCGACTAGCGGGAGTCTATCCGAGCAGTACTTC.